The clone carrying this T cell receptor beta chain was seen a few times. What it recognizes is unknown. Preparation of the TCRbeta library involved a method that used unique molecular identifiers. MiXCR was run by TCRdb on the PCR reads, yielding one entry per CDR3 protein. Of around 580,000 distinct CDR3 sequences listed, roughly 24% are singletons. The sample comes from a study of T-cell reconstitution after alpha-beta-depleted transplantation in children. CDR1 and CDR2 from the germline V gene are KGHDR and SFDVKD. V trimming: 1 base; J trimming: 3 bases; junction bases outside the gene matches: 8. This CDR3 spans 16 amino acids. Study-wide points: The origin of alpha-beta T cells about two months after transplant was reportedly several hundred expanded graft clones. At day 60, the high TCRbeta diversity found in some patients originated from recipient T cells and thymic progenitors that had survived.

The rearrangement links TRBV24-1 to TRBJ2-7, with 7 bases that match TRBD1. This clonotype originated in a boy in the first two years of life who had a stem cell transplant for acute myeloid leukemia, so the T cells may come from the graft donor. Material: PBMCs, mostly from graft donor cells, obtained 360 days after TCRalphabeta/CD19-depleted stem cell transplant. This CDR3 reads CATSDFDRDPLYEQYF. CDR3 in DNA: TGTGCCACCAGTGATTTCGACAGGGACCCTCTCTACGAGCAGTACTTC.